A single sample is the source of the 25 T cell receptor beta chains below, sequenced in a study of siplizumab effects on memory and regulatory T cells. Repertoires were generated with immunoSEQ multiplex PCR, while TCRdb's copy carries only in-frame clones and drops some. The sample lists about 50,000 clones, nearly 95% seen once, with roughly 17% in the top ten. The sequencing input was CD8+ T cells sorted from blood. The receptors originated from a human donor in good health.

The chain is built from TRBV27 and TRBJ2-7; D is perhaps TRBD1 or TRBD2 (5 bases each). The germline V gene encodes CDR1 MNHEY and CDR2 SMNVEV (reference sequence). V shed 0 bases and J shed 3 bases, with 12 bases lying between them. This CDR3 is built from 15 residues. CDR3 nucleotide sequence: TGTGCCAGCAGTTTATCAACGGGACCTCTCTACGAGCAGTACTTC. It translates to CASSLSTGPLYEQYF.

J is TRBJ1-5 and V is TRBV27; D perhaps matches TRBD1 (5 bases). V was shortened by 4 bases and J by 12 bases, with 13 bases between the two germline ends. Germline values: CDR1 MNHEY, CDR2 SMNVEV (reference sequence). This CDR3 spans 12 amino acids. The CDR3 reads CASSYTGTDQHF. The CDR3 bases are TGTGCCAGCAGTTACACCGGGACGGACCAGCATTTT.

This chain links TRBV27 with TRBJ2-7, with D perhaps TRBD1 (6 bases). This CDR3 region has 13 residues. CDR1 and CDR2 (germline): MNHEY, SMNVEV (reference sequence). V shed 5 bases and J shed 6 bases, with 14 bases lying between them. The CDR3 region is CASSPTTGVEQYF. The DNA for the CDR3 is TGTGCCAGCAGTCCAACGACAGGTGTCGAGCAGTACTTC.

V is TRBV11-2 and J is TRBJ2-2; 7 nucleotides line up with TRBD2. Germline assignment: CDR1 SGHAT and CDR2 FQNNGV. J was trimmed by 1 base and V by 3 bases; bases with no gene match: 5. CDR3 size: 16 residues. The CDR3 is CASSFLSGGNTGELFF. The CDR3, as DNA: TGTGCCAGCAGCTTTCTGTCGGGAGGGAACACCGGGGAGCTGTTTTTT.

The V and J genes are TRBV5-4 and TRBJ1-2; no definite D call. CDR1 and CDR2 from the germline V gene are SGHNT and YYREEE (reference sequence). The CDR3 spans 13 residues. V lost 0 bases to trimming and J lost 4 bases, with 7 bases between them. The CDR3 coding sequence is TGTGCCAGCAGCTTGGGCAGACGCTATGGCTACACCTTC. This gives the protein CASSLGRRYGYTF.

The sample holds one count of this clone. The V and J genes are TRBV5-1 and TRBJ1-4, with D unresolved. CDR1 and CDR2 from the germline V gene are SGHRS and YFSETQ. The CDR3 runs to 15 residues. The V gene lost 1 base and the J gene lost 5 bases, with 12 bases spanning the gap. The CDR3 DNA reads TGCGCCAGCAGCTTGTATCTCCAGAAAAATGAAAAACTGTTTTTT. Encoded protein: CASSLYLQKNEKLFF.

This clone was picked up one time. The J gene is TRBJ2-1, the V gene TRBV10-1, with D perhaps assigned TRBD1 or TRBD2 (5 bases each). The length of the CDR3 is 17 residues. The germline V and J ends were trimmed by 4 bases and 4 bases, with 20 bases remaining between them. CDR1 is WNHNN and CDR2 is SYGVQD in the germline V gene (reference sequence). CDR3 sequence reads: CASSVGWDQTRYNEQFF. In DNA, the CDR3 is TGCGCCAGCAGTGTAGGATGGGACCAGACGAGATACAATGAGCAGTTCTTC.

The chain carries TRBV27 and TRBJ2-4, with 9 bases lining up with TRBD2. V dropped 8 bases and J dropped 5; count of bases not matched to a gene: 4. CDR1 is MNHEY and CDR2 is SMNVEV in the germline V gene (reference sequence). The CDR3 has 13 residues. CDR3: CASGIAGENIQYF. The CDR3 bases are TGTGCCAGCGGAATAGCGGGGGAAAACATTCAGTACTTC.

The chain employs TRBV2 and TRBJ2-4; 11 bases agree with TRBD1. The CDR3 runs 17 residues. After removal of 6 bases from V and 8 bases from J, the junction contained 15 bases not matched to a gene. Germline V gene sequence: CDR1 SNHLY, CDR2 FYNNEI. The CDR3 spells CASSPSGTGGALDIQYF. CDR3 nucleotide sequence: TGTGCCAGCAGCCCCTCCGGGACAGGGGGGGCGCTGGACATTCAGTACTTC.

This clone was seen just once. This sequence joins TRBV7-9 and TRBJ2-1; 10 bases line up with TRBD2. CDR1 and CDR2 from the germline V gene are SEHNR and FQNEAQ (reference sequence). V gave up 2 bases and J gave up 5 bases; unmatched junction bases: 0. This CDR3 region has 14 residues. The CDR3 DNA is TGTGCCAGCAGCTTAACTAGCGGGAACAATGAGCAGTTCTTC. Residues: CASSLTSGNNEQFF.

The chain has TRBV27 and TRBJ2-7; TRBD2 agrees at 9 bases. CDR3 length equals 15 residues. Germline CDR1 and CDR2: MNHEY and SMNVEV (reference sequence). The junction had 10 bases not matched to a gene; V was cut back by 6 bases and J by 4 bases. The CDR3 protein is CASRRSAGGNYEQYF. DNA of the CDR3: TGTGCCAGCAGACGCTCCGCGGGAGGGAATTACGAGCAGTACTTC.

J is TRBJ2-1 and V is TRBV13; TRBD2 is a possible D gene (6 bases). The germline V and J ends were trimmed by 4 bases and 8 bases, with 15 bases remaining between them. Looked up from germline, CDR1 is PRHDT and CDR2 is FYEKMQ (reference sequence). CDR3 length equals 14 residues. The CDR3 DNA is TGTGCCAGCAGCTCGGGAGCCTGGGCGGATGAGCAGTTCTTC. It is translated as CASSSGAWADEQFF.

The chain combines TRBV7-9 with TRBJ2-1, with 16 nucleotides matching TRBD2. Germline values: CDR1 SEHNR, CDR2 FQNEAQ (reference sequence). Germline trimming cut 6 bases from V and 4 bases from J; bases unmatched to any gene: 9. This CDR3 comprises 18 residues. Here the CDR3 reads CASSRPPGLAGGYNEQFF. The CDR3 DNA reads TGTGCCAGCAGTAGGCCCCCGGGACTAGCGGGAGGGTACAATGAGCAGTTCTTC.

This clone occurred once. This chain uses TRBV5-8 with TRBJ2-7, with D tentatively TRBD2 (6 bases). The CDR3 totals 18 residues. The V gene's germline CDR1 is SGHTS and CDR2 YDEGEE. V gave up 0 bases and J gave up 4 bases, with 23 bases separating them. The CDR3 coding sequence is TGTGCCAGCAGCTTGGAGCGGTTTGGGGCAGGCGGGGAATACGAGCAGTACTTC. Its translation is CASSLERFGAGGEYEQYF.

The chain carries TRBV6-5 and TRBJ2-7; the match to TRBD2 covers 7 bases. CDR1 MNHEY and CDR2 SVGAGI come from the germline V gene. The CDR3 has 15 amino acids. V lost 2 bases, J lost 4 bases, and 8 bases stayed unmatched. CDR3 in amino acids: CASSYLAGEGYEQYF. CDR3 sequence (DNA): TGTGCCAGCAGTTACCTGGCGGGAGAGGGGTACGAGCAGTACTTC.

The chain employs TRBV15 and TRBJ1-4; TRBD1 aligns across 7 bases. J lost 10 bases, V lost 2 bases, and 7 bases had no gene match. Germline CDR1 LNHNV, CDR2 YYDKDF (reference sequence). The CDR3 covers 14 residues. The DNA for the CDR3 is TGTGCCACCAGCAGACATCCGGGACAGTTAAAACTGTTTTTT. This codes for CATSRHPGQLKLFF.

The CDR3 loop reads CASSQELDPLYGELFF. In DNA, the CDR3 is TGCGCCAGCAGCCAAGAATTGGACCCTCTTTACGGGGAGCTGTTTTTT. The rearrangement links TRBV4-1 to TRBJ2-2; D not certain. The CDR3 extends over 16 amino acids. The germline CDR1 and CDR2 sequences are MGHRA and YSYEKL. Trimming removed 0 bases from V and 7 bases from J, with 15 bases in between.

V usage is TRBV10-3 and J usage is TRBJ2-2, with TRBD2 matching 10 bases. Looked up from germline, CDR1 is ENHRY and CDR2 is SYGVKD. Unmatched junction bases numbered 3, after V lost 8 bases and J lost 6 bases. There are 13 residues in the CDR3. CDR3 in DNA: TGTGCCATCTTTAGCGGGAGGTCCGGGGAGCTGTTTTTT. Protein product: CAIFSGRSGELFF.

The CDR3 loop is CSVEPLSSGDYEQYF. CDR3 coding DNA: TGCAGCGTTGAACCCTTGTCTAGCGGGGATTACGAGCAGTACTTC. V gene TRBV29-1 combines with J gene TRBJ2-7; 9 bases agree with TRBD2. Germline loops: CDR1 SQVTM, CDR2 ANQGSEA. This CDR3 spans 15 amino acids. Losses at the gene ends were 2 bases for V and 4 bases for J; bases not matched to a gene: 9.

The J gene is TRBJ2-5, the V gene TRBV7-9, with 8 bases matching TRBD2. V gave up 0 bases and J gave up 5 bases; unmatched junction bases: 8. Per germline, CDR1 SEHNR and CDR2 FQNEAQ (reference sequence). This CDR3 is 16 amino acids long. In DNA, the CDR3 is TGTGCCAGCAGCTTAGCGGGACTAGGTAATGGCGAGACCCAGTACTTC. It yields the protein CASSLAGLGNGETQYF.

V and J are TRBV7-9 and TRBJ2-1, with D possibly matching TRBD1 (6 bases). Trimming shortened V by 7 bases and J by 10 bases, and 14 bases separated the two germline ends. Germline V gene sequence: CDR1 SEHNR, CDR2 FQNEAQ (reference sequence). The CDR3 runs 12 residues. The DNA for the CDR3 is TGTGCCAGCACCACAGGGATGGGAGAGCAGTTCTTC. Its translation: CASTTGMGEQFF. Filled out from reference TRBV7-9 and TRBJ2-1, the complete variable domain reads DTGVSQNPRHKITKRGQNVTFRCDPISEHNRLYWYRQTLGQGPEFLTYFQNEAQLEKSRLLSDRFSAERPKGSFSTLEIQRTEQGDSAMYLCASTTGMGEQFFGPGTRLTVL.

The CDR3 is CASSYGGEVYEQYF. The CDR3 nucleotides are TGTGCCAGCAGTTACGGGGGGGAAGTTTACGAGCAGTACTTC. The V and J genes are TRBV6-5 and TRBJ2-7; TRBD2 matches at 7 bases. The CDR3 covers 14 residues. Per germline, CDR1 MNHEY and CDR2 SVGAGI. Trimming at V came to 2 bases and at J to 4 bases, leaving 5 bases not matched to a gene.

The V call is TRBV28, the J call TRBJ1-5, with D unresolved. V shed 3 bases and J shed 2 bases, with 14 bases lying between them. Germline CDR1 is MDHEN and CDR2 is SYDVKM. This CDR3 contains 16 residues. CDR3 protein: CASSFAGERGNQPQHF. In nucleotides, the CDR3 is TGTGCCAGCAGTTTCGCCGGGGAACGAGGCAATCAGCCCCAGCATTTT.

This chain joins TRBV9 and TRBJ1-4, with D unclear. The CDR3 runs to 16 residues. The germline V and J ends were trimmed by 0 bases and 2 bases, with 11 bases remaining between them. CDR1 is SGDLS and CDR2 is YYNGEE in the germline V gene. DNA of the CDR3: TGTGCCAGCAGCGTAGAGGGTCGAATGACTAATGAAAAACTGTTTTTT. Protein product: CASSVEGRMTNEKLFF.

The rearrangement uses TRBV5-6 and TRBJ2-1, with 7 bases aligning to TRBD2. From germline, CDR1 is SGHDT and CDR2 YYEEEE. V was pared by 4 bases and J by 10 bases, with 8 bases of the junction left unmatched. The length of the CDR3 is 13 residues. The CDR3 coding sequence is TGTGCCAGCAGCCCCGGTACTAGCGTCGAGCAGTTCTTC. Its protein product is CASSPGTSVEQFF.